This T cell receptor beta chain was retrieved from a study of blood T cell repertoires in COVID-19. In the authors' methods: Amplified reference gene primers provided the basis for estimating nucleated cell counts. Sequencing used immunoSEQ multiplex PCR; TCRdb keeps in-frame clones, though not all of them. V and J calls and clone size are copied from that table; D and trimming were computed from the DNA. This table holds 200,000 or so clones, 70% to 90% found once. The sample was PBMCs or T cells enriched from blood (not recorded which). This clonotype was obtained from a man aged 30 to 45 who had recovered from COVID-19.

CDR3 amino acids: CASSLQDRVAETQYF. The CDR3 region has the DNA TGCGCCAGCAGCCTCCAGGACAGGGTGGCAGAGACCCAGTACTTC. The chain links TRBV5-1 to TRBJ2-5; 8 bases map to TRBD1. The CDR3 is 15 amino acids. V shed 4 bases, J shed 4 bases, and the junction held 9 bases outside the gene matches. Per germline, CDR1 SGHRS and CDR2 YFSETQ.